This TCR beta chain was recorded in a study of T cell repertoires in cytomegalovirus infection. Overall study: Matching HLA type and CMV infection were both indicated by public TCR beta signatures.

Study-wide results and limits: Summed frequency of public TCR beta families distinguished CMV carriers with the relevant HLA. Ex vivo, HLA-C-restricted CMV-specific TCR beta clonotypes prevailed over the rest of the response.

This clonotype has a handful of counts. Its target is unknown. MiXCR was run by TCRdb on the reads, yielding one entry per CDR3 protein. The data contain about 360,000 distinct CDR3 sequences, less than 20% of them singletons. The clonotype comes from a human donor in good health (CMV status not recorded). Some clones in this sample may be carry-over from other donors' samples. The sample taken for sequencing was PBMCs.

CDR3 sequence (DNA): TGCAGTGCTAGAGCCCCTTTCGACAGCTATGGCTACACCTTC. Protein product: CSARAPFDSYGYTF. J is TRBJ1-2 and V is TRBV20-1; perhaps TRBD1 as D (5 bases). The CDR3 runs to 14 residues. The V end was cut by 1 base, the J end by 4 bases, with 13 bases between. Germline CDR1 reads DFQATT; CDR2 reads SNEGSKA (reference sequence).